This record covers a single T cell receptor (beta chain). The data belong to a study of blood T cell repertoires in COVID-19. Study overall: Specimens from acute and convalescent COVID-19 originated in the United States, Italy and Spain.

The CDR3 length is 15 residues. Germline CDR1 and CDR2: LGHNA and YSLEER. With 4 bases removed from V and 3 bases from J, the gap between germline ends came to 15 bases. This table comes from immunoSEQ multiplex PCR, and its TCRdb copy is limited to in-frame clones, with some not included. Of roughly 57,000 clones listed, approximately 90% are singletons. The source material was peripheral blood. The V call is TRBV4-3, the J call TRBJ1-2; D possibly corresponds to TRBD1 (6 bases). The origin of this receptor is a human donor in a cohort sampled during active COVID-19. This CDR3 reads CASSRDRRRYYGYTF. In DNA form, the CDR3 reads TGCGCCAGCAGCCGCGACAGGAGGAGGTACTATGGCTACACCTTC.